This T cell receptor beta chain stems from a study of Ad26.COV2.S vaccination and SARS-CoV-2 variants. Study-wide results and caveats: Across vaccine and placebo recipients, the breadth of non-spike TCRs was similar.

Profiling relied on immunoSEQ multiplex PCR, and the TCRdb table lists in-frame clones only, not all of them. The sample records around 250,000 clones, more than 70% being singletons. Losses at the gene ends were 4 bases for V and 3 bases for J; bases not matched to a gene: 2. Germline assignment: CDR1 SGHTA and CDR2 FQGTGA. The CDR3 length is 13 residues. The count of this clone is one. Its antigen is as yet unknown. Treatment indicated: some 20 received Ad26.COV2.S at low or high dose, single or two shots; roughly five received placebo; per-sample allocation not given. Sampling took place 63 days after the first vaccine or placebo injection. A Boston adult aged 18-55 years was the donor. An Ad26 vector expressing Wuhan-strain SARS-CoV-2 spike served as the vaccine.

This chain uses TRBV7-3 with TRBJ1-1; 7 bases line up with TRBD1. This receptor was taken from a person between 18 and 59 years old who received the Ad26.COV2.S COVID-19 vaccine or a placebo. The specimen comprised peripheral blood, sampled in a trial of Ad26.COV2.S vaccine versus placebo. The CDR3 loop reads CASSSGQDTEAFF. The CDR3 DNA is TGTGCCAGCAGCTCCGGACAGGACACTGAAGCTTTCTTT.